These T cell receptor beta chains were read from a single sample in a study of T cells in Graves' hyperthyroidism and ophthalmopathy. TCRdb reprocessed the multiplex PCR reads via MiXCR and lists one record per CDR3 protein. The sample has around 370,000 distinct CDR3 sequences, less than 20% seen once. What was sequenced was blood. These receptors originate from a young man with Graves' ophthalmopathy. The CDR3 runs from the conserved cysteine through the conserved F or W. A D gene is named only where the DNA matches it firmly. Clone sizes are given selectively: once, few, many, or a class where the clone is expanded.

D gene,clone size,J gene,V gene,CDR3 DNA,CDR3 protein
.,many,TRBJ2-3,TRBV5-1,TGCGCCAGCAGCACAAACGGTGGGGACAGCACAGATACGCAGTATTTT,CASSTNGGDSTDTQYF
TRBD2,many,TRBJ2-1,TRBV7-7,TGTGCTAGCAGCGAAACTAGCGGTGGACGACTGAACAATGAGCAGTTCTTC,CASSETSGGRLNNEQFF
TRBD1,many,TRBJ2-4,TRBV6-1,TGTGCCAGCAGTTTCCGGGACAGGGGCCTGAAAGCCAAAAACATTCAGTACTTC,CASSFRDRGLKAKNIQYF
.,many,TRBJ1-3,TRBV28,TGTGCCAGCAGTCCGCCGGCAGACACCATATATTTT,CASSPPADTIYF
.,few,TRBJ2-3,TRBV24-1,TGTGCCACCCAAGACAGTTCAGATACGCAGTATTTT,CATQDSSDTQYF
TRBD1,many,TRBJ2-5,TRBV12-3/TRBV12-4,TGTGCCAGCAGTTCGACAGGGGTGAGGGAGACCCAGTACTTC,CASSSTGVRETQYF
.,.,TRBJ1-1,TRBV9,TGTGCCAGCAGCGTAGGAGCAGGGTCCCTGAACACTGAAGCTTTCTTT,CASSVGAGSLNTEAFF
.,many,TRBJ2-7,TRBV6-1,TGTGCCAGCAGTGAACGTGAGGGTTACGAGCAGTACTTC,CASSEREGYEQYF
TRBD1,many,TRBJ2-7,TRBV24-1,TGTGCCACCAGTGACTCGGGACAGGAACGACCTACTACGGGGGAGCAGTACTTC,CATSDSGQERPTTGEQYF
TRBD1,few,TRBJ1-1,TRBV2,TGTGCCAGCAGTGGGATTTGGGACAGGGGGCTTGAAGCTTTCTTT,CASSGIWDRGLEAFF
.,many,TRBJ2-3,TRBV5-1,TGCGCCAGCAGCTCCGCGCCTAGCACAGATACGCAGTATTTT,CASSSAPSTDTQYF
TRBD1,.,TRBJ1-1,TRBV20-1,TGCAGTGCTTCCTCGTACAGGGGGAACACTGAAGCTTTCTTT,CSASSYRGNTEAFF
.,many,TRBJ1-1,TRBV27,TGTGCCAGCAGTGCCGGGAGCACTGAAGCTTTCTTT,CASSAGSTEAFF
TRBD2,.,TRBJ2-2,TRBV3-1,TGTGCCAGCAGCCCCCCCGCGGGGGGGCTCACCGGGGAGCTGTTTTTT,CASSPPAGGLTGELFF
.,.,TRBJ2-6,TRBV5-5,TGTGCCAGCAGCTTGCAGGGGAATGGGGCCAACGTCCTGACTTTC,CASSLQGNGANVLTF
TRBD2,.,TRBJ2-3,TRBV28,TGTGCCAGCAGTGTACCCAATTTGGGAGGGCTTACAGATACGCAGTATTTT,CASSVPNLGGLTDTQYF
.,few,TRBJ1-5,TRBV6-1,TGTGCCAGCAGTGAAGGGGCAGCATATAGCAATCAGCCCCAGCATTTT,CASSEGAAYSNQPQHF
TRBD1,.,TRBJ1-6,TRBV5-1,TGCGCCAGCAGCTTGCCCGAGGGCGGACAGGGTAATTCACCCCTCCACTTT,CASSLPEGGQGNSPLHF
TRBD2,.,TRBJ2-3,TRBV6-1,TGTGCCAGCAGTGGGCTATGGCTAGCGGGAAGAGATACGCAGTATTTT,CASSGLWLAGRDTQYF
.,few,TRBJ2-3,TRBV2,TGTGCCAGCAGAACGGACCTCGGGGATACGCAGTATTTT,CASRTDLGDTQYF
.,many,TRBJ1-3,TRBV12-3/TRBV12-4,TGTGCCAGCAGTCTCAGGGGAACTGGAAACACCATATATTTT,CASSLRGTGNTIYF
TRBD1,many,TRBJ2-7,TRBV28,TGTGCCAGCAGCCCCGGGACAGGGGGTCGGGAGCAGTACTTC,CASSPGTGGREQYF
.,.,TRBJ1-3,TRBV6-2/TRBV6-3,TGTGCCAGCAGCCCCTGGACAGCCGAACTCTCTGGAAACACCATATATTTT,CASSPWTAELSGNTIYF
TRBD2,many,TRBJ2-3,TRBV5-6,TGTGCCAGCAGCTTGAGGGAGCGGGGCAGCACAGATACGCAGTATTTT,CASSLRERGSTDTQYF
.,many,TRBJ2-7,TRBV18,TGTGCCAGCTCACCAGCGGACGGTTACGAGCAGTACTTC,CASSPADGYEQYF
.,.,TRBJ2-2,TRBV6-1,TGTGCCAGCAGGCTTACGGGGACCGGGGAGCTGTTTTTT,CASRLTGTGELFF
.,.,TRBJ2-1,TRBV15,TGTGCCACCGGGACTTTGACCTACAATGAGCAGTTCTTC,CATGTLTYNEQFF
.,few,TRBJ1-4,TRBV28,TGTGCCAGCAGCCCCGGAGGGTCGGCTAATGAAAAACTGTTTTTT,CASSPGGSANEKLFF
TRBD2,few,TRBJ2-5,TRBV4-1,TGCGCCAGCAGCCCGCCCGGGGGCGGGGGGTTGGAGACCCAGTACTTC,CASSPPGGGGLETQYF
TRBD1,many,TRBJ1-2,TRBV7-9,TGTGCCAGCAGCTTCCTGACAGGGGTCGGCGGCTACACCTTC,CASSFLTGVGGYTF
.,.,TRBJ1-1,TRBV9,TGTGCCAGCAGCGTAGGTCAGGGGTTGAACACTGAAGCTTTCTTT,CASSVGQGLNTEAFF
TRBD1,.,TRBJ1-5,TRBV6-1,TGTGCCAGCAGTGGTTTGACAGGGAATCAGCCCCAGCATTTT,CASSGLTGNQPQHF